This T cell receptor beta chain was identified during a study of T cells in Graves' hyperthyroidism and ophthalmopathy. Study-level points and caveats: Classification by a 13 V-J model distinguished ophthalmopathy from stable hyperthyroidism.

Among the patients, aged 18 to 65, hyperthyroidism was newly diagnosed and had lasted under 2 months. Orbital computed tomography, thyroid ultrasound, serum thyroxine and TRAb, and clinical symptoms together informed the diagnoses. This clonotype was picked up a small number of times. What it binds is unknown. V lost 5 bases, J lost 15 bases, and 20 bases lay in between. This CDR3 spans 14 amino acids. CDR1 is SEHNR, CDR2 FQNEAQ, per germline (reference sequence). Amplification targeted TCR beta CDR3 regions from RNA transcripts. The study used the HTBI primer set for a first-round RT-PCR of the TCR CDR3. TCRdb redid the calling of the multiplex PCR reads with MiXCR, one entry per CDR3 protein. Seen here are about 700,000 distinct CDR3 sequences, 14% observed once, and the top ten hold roughly 10%.

Sequencing input: blood. The chain joins TRBV7-9 to TRBJ1-6, with a tentative D call TRBD1 (5 bases). This receptor was identified in a woman under 30 with Graves' hyperthyroidism. The CDR3 loop reads CASSPLGGAQVLHF. The CDR3 DNA is TGTGCCAGCAGCCCCCTTGGGGGTGCTCAGGTCCTCCACTTT.